This T cell receptor (beta chain) came from a study of shared clonotypes between healthy human individuals (dated by TCRdb to the early 2020s). Notes on the research overall: The cohort included a few men and a couple of women between 18 and 49 years of age. Per donor, three plates each were used for CD4 naive and CD4 memory, two for CD8 naive, and one for CD8 memory. Blood TCR repertoires of five healthy adults were deeply sequenced to estimate repertoire size and the extent of clonotype sharing between individuals. To increase sequencing depth and limit assay-specific biases, different laboratories used diverse techniques to prepare libraries and sequence TCR repertoires. Per donor, leukapheresis produced somewhere between about 0.8 and 9.5 billion PBMCs. Beyond this particular receptor, the publication reports: The genetic and exposure-history diversity represented was limited by the small number of donors. Based on pairwise subsampling, the degree of clonotype sharing among donors was expected to be affected by sequencing depth. About 5% of naive CD4, around 4% of naive CD8, approximately 2% of memory CD4, and 0.4% of memory CD8 clonotypes were shared across several donors. Naive subsets generally had larger estimated clonotype richness than memory subsets. Clonotypes shared by all four sorted-subset donors showed higher generation probabilities than non-shared clonotypes. Incomplete sequencing was indicated by rarefaction of sorted-subset datasets, despite the large sequencing depth. Only blood was sampled, and tissue TCR repertoires likely differ from those in blood.

From cysteine to phenylalanine, the CDR3 is 15 amino acids long. Only CDR3 DNA is held: 45 bases, read in frame from base 1. At the junction V is shortened by 3 bases and J by 4 bases, with 13 bases in between. CDR1 and CDR2 were assigned from the germline V gene as ENHRY and SYGVKD. Using the deep immunoSEQ assay, multiplex PCR amplified TCR CDR3 regions from genomic DNA. Extracted genomic DNA from each cell subset was spread evenly across all wells of several immunoSEQ 96-well plates, with each plate serving as a replicate. For sorted subsets, each replicate PCR was loaded with 150 to 250 ng genomic DNA, equivalent to roughly 30,000 T cell genomes. The purified libraries were quantified using a Qubit 3.0 fluorometer, sized with a Bioanalyzer 2100, and then quantified again using the KAPA Library Quantification kit. A separate single-read 150-cycle Illumina NextSeq 550 flow cell was used to sequence each immunoSEQ 96-well plate. Per the source publication's procedure: The immunoSEQ output contained only junctional sequences without quality scores, so filtering could not match that applied to full-length reads. To assign V/J genes and CDR3, sequences were annotated against IMGT germline references using PyIR, a Python wrapper for IgBLAST v1.9. Any read was removed if the V/J assignment was weak (E-value above 1e-6), the CDR3 was missing, or the read contained stop codons, out-of-frame junctions, or ambiguous translated residues. A V3J clonotype was defined by an identical inferred V gene, J gene, and CDR3 amino acid sequence. To compute the percentage overlap between repertoires, the number of shared unique clonotypes was divided by the size of the smaller repertoire. Three approaches were used to assess repertoire richness: RTK rarefaction, the Chao1 estimator, and Recon v2.1 estimates of unobserved clonotypes. Generation probabilities were computed with OLGA for all TCRbeta clonotypes obtained by the gDNA method from a few donors. TCRdb took over this immuneACCESS table, retaining in-frame rearrangements with V and J assigned. Such tables are incomplete; in checked studies, under half of the missing clones stem from an unresolved V gene, and the remainder is unexplained. The DNA gave D and trimming, while V, J and clone size come from that table. The sample profile shows approximately 2.5 million clones; more than 80% of them were found once. Of the sample, around 0.15% is held by the ten largest clones.

The donors were healthy, HIV-negative adults who had no recently reported acute infections or vaccinations. Every donor was a Caucasian adult living in Nashville, Tennessee, USA. Magnetic negative selection was used to enrich CD4+ T cells, after which naive cells were positively selected on CD45RA and the negative fraction became the memory subset. After blood collection by leukapheresis, PBMCs were isolated using Ficoll-Histopaque density gradient centrifugation and then cryopreserved in the vapor phase of liquid nitrogen. Analytical flow cytometry was used to check the purity and quantity of every magnetically sorted T cell population. From each sorted fraction, genomic DNA was isolated and quantified by UV absorbance on a Nanodrop 2000c. In this sample, this clone turned up once. Its antigen is not yet known. No clone much larger than this one lies a single base away; base qualities are absent.

Rearrangement joined TRBV10-3 to TRBJ2-1; the D gene is perhaps TRBD2, on 6 matching bases. This TCR was sampled from a man aged 18 to 29 in good health. The sequencing input was naive CD4+ T cells sorted from blood. The cell subset or site label, as the study defines it: CD45RA+ positively selected. Here is the DNA: TGTGCCATCAGTGACCCCGGGAGCGCTTACAATGAGCAGTTCTTC. Its amino acids are CAISDPGSAYNEQFF.